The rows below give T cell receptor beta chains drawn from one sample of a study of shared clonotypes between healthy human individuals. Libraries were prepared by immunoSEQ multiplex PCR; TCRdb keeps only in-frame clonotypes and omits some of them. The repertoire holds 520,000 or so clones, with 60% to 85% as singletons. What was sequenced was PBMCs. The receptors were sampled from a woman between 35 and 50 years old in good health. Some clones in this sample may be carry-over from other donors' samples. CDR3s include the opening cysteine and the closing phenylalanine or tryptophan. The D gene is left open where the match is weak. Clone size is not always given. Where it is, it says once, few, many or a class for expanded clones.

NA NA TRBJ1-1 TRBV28 CATTPQPGGPTEAFF TGTGCCACTACCCCTCAGCCGGGGGGACCCACTGAAGCTTTCTTT
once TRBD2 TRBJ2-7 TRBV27 CASSLTYTSGSNYEQYF TGTGCCAGCAGTTTAACATATACTAGCGGGAGTAACTACGAGCAGTACTTC
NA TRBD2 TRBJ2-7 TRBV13 CASSLQGLAGVYEQYF TGTGCCAGCAGCTTACAGGGACTAGCCGGGGTCTACGAGCAGTACTTC
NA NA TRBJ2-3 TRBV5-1 CASSLEGRGAPDTQYF TGCGCCAGCAGCTTGGAGGGCAGAGGAGCCCCAGATACGCAGTATTTT
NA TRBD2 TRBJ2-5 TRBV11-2 CASSQSGMLGETQYF TGTGCCAGCAGCCAAAGCGGGATGTTGGGTGAGACCCAGTACTTC
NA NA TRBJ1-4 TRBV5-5 CASSLEGRLNEKLFF TGTGCCAGCAGCTTGGAGGGACGGCTAAATGAAAAACTGTTTTTT
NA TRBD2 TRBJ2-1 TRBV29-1 CSVKSGSNNEQFF TGCAGCGTTAAGAGCGGGAGTAACAATGAGCAGTTCTTC
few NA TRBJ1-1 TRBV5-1 CASSLEGEGHTEAFF TGCGCCAGCAGCTTGGAAGGGGAGGGACATACTGAAGCTTTCTTT
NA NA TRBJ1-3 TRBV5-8 CASSQGFDPSSGNTIYF TGTGCCAGCAGCCAAGGTTTCGACCCTTCCTCTGGAAACACCATATATTTT
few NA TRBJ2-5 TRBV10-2 CASSAWAGETQYF TGCGCCAGCAGTGCTTGGGCTGGGGAGACCCAGTACTTC
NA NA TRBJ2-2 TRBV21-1 CASPGLAGVGYTGELFF TGTGCCAGCCCGGGACTAGCGGGAGTTGGCTACACCGGGGAGCTGTTTTTT
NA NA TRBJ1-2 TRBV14 CASSQDSGTSTLYGYTF TGTGCCAGCAGCCAAGATTCCGGGACAAGTACTCTCTATGGCTACACCTTC
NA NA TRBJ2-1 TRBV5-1 CASTRGNEQFF TGCGCCAGCACGAGGGGCAATGAGCAGTTCTTC
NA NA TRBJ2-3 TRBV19 CASSQGPSTDTQYF TGTGCCAGTAGTCAGGGACCTAGCACAGATACGCAGTATTTT
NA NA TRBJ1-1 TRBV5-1 CASSLFGSGNTEAFF TGCGCCAGCAGCTTGTTTGGATCGGGGAACACTGAAGCTTTCTTT